The clone carrying this TCR beta chain has more than one count but fewer than ten. V was pared by 1 base and J by 0 bases, with 6 bases between. The CDR3 runs 14 residues. From germline, CDR1 is SGDLS and CDR2 YYNGEE. The data originate from a study of response to subunit inactivated influenza vaccine. Each CDR3 protein gets one entry after TCRdb re-called the RT-PCR reads with MiXCR. The table records 500,000 to 600,000 distinct CDR3 sequences, approximately 7.6% of them present only once. Sample: PBMCs from blood, taken less than 30 months after vaccination. This TCR was recovered from a man aged 45-69 years who received an inactivated influenza vaccine. V is TRBV9 and J is TRBJ2-3; D call uncertain. CDR3: CASSVFGSTDTQYF. CDR3 coding DNA: TGTGCCAGCAGCGTATTTGGAAGCACAGATACGCAGTATTTT.